The rows below give T cell receptor beta chains drawn from one sample of a study of PD-1 blockade in classical Hodgkin lymphoma. TCRdb's table, derived via immunoSEQ multiplex PCR, lists solely in-frame clones and lacks some. This sample has around 43,000 clones; more than 75% occur once, and the top ten carry around 5.1%. Sequencing used peripheral blood mononuclear cells (PBMCs). Receptors originate from a human donor with classical Hodgkin lymphoma. The CDR3 runs from the conserved cysteine through the conserved F or W. A D gene is named only where the DNA matches it firmly. The listing skips clone size in some rows; elsewhere it reads once, few, many or a size class.

size: NA; length: 13; V: TRBV28; J: TRBJ2-5; D: NA; CDR3: CASSSRLGETQYF; DNA: TGTGCCAGCAGTTCGCGACTAGGAGAGACCCAGTACTTC
size: NA; length: 15; V: TRBV2; J: TRBJ2-5; D: NA; CDR3: CASSEVTTLKETQYF; DNA: TGTGCCAGCAGTGAAGTAACTACCCTTAAAGAGACCCAGTACTTC
size: NA; length: 12; V: TRBV11-3; J: TRBJ1-1; D: TRBD1; CDR3: CASSQTTGGAFF; DNA: TGTGCCAGCAGCCAAACGACAGGGGGGGCTTTCTTT
size: once; length: 17; V: TRBV18; J: TRBJ2-1; D: TRBD2; CDR3: CASSPSGRPPSYNEQFF; DNA: TGTGCCAGCTCACCTAGCGGGAGGCCACCTTCCTACAATGAGCAGTTCTTC
size: NA; length: 17; V: TRBV15; J: TRBJ1-5; D: NA; CDR3: CATSRVRGSGFNQPQHF; DNA: TGTGCCACCAGCAGAGTGAGGGGCAGCGGTTTCAATCAGCCCCAGCATTTT
size: NA; length: 11; V: TRBV11-2; J: TRBJ2-5; D: NA; CDR3: CASSAPEGQYF; DNA: TGTGCCAGCAGCGCCCCCGAGGGCCAGTACTTC
size: once; length: 14; V: TRBV28; J: TRBJ2-1; D: TRBD2; CDR3: CASSLSGSIDEQFF; DNA: TGTGCCAGCAGTTTAAGCGGGAGTATCGATGAGCAGTTCTTC
size: NA; length: 16; V: TRBV15; J: TRBJ2-1; D: NA; CDR3: CATSRGSSRKNNEQFF; DNA: TGTGCCACCAGCAGAGGGAGTAGTCGGAAGAACAATGAGCAGTTCTTC
size: NA; length: 16; V: TRBV7-3; J: TRBJ2-7; D: NA; CDR3: CASSLTSGGMGYEQYF; DNA: TGTGCCAGCAGCTTAACGAGTGGCGGGATGGGTTACGAGCAGTACTTC
size: NA; length: 17; V: TRBV5-1; J: TRBJ2-2; D: TRBD2; CDR3: CASSRRASGGNTGELFF; DNA: TGCGCCAGCAGTCGCCGGGCTAGCGGGGGGAACACCGGGGAGCTGTTTTTT
size: NA; length: 14; V: TRBV28; J: TRBJ1-1; D: NA; CDR3: CASSLWVVNTEAFF; DNA: TGTGCCAGCAGTTTATGGGTAGTTAACACTGAAGCTTTCTTT
size: NA; length: 16; V: TRBV15; J: TRBJ2-3; D: NA; CDR3: CATSRGSAAGTDTQYF; DNA: TGTGCCACCAGCAGAGGGTCAGCGGCTGGCACAGATACGCAGTATTTT
size: NA; length: 14; V: TRBV5-1; J: TRBJ1-5; D: NA; CDR3: CASSLGLSNQPQHF; DNA: TGCGCCAGCAGCTTGGGATTAAGCAATCAGCCCCAGCATTTT
size: NA; length: 17; V: TRBV18; J: TRBJ1-2; D: TRBD1; CDR3: CASSLQRGTAANYGYTF; DNA: TGTGCCAGCTCACTGCAACGCGGGACAGCAGCTAACTATGGCTACACCTTC
size: once; length: 12; V: TRBV19; J: TRBJ2-7; D: NA; CDR3: CASSQSVYEQYF; DNA: TGTGCCAGTAGTCAAAGCGTCTACGAGCAGTACTTC
size: NA; length: 14; V: TRBV29-1; J: TRBJ2-1; D: TRBD2; CDR3: CSASGLAGGSEQFF; DNA: TGCAGCGCTTCGGGACTAGCGGGAGGTTCCGAGCAGTTCTTC
size: once; length: 17; V: TRBV11-2; J: TRBJ2-1; D: NA; CDR3: CASSLEAQTHSYNEQFF; DNA: TGTGCCAGCAGCTTAGAGGCCCAAACCCACTCCTACAATGAGCAGTTCTTC
size: once; length: 16; V: TRBV2; J: TRBJ2-4; D: TRBD2; CDR3: CASSEASGTLKNIQYF; DNA: TGTGCCAGCAGTGAGGCTAGCGGGACCCTAAAAAACATTCAGTACTTC
size: few; length: 13; V: TRBV29-1; J: TRBJ2-1; D: TRBD2; CDR3: CRASGSNYNEQFF; DNA: TGCAGGGCTAGCGGGAGTAACTACAATGAGCAGTTCTTC
size: NA; length: 15; V: TRBV5-4; J: TRBJ2-5; D: TRBD1; CDR3: CASSLRDRGRETQYF; DNA: TGTGCCAGCAGCTTAAGGGACAGGGGGCGGGAGACCCAGTACTTC
size: NA; length: 15; V: TRBV28; J: TRBJ1-2; D: TRBD1; CDR3: CASSLYARGQGGYTF; DNA: TGTGCCAGCAGTTTATACGCCAGGGGGCAAGGTGGCTACACCTTC
size: NA; length: 14; V: TRBV27; J: TRBJ2-6; D: NA; CDR3: CASSFQIGANVLTF; DNA: TGTGCCAGCAGTTTTCAGATTGGGGCCAACGTCCTGACTTTC
size: large; length: 13; V: TRBV2; J: TRBJ2-3; D: NA; CDR3: CASMWTETDTQYF; DNA: TGTGCCAGCATGTGGACGGAGACAGATACGCAGTATTTT
size: NA; length: 16; V: TRBV5-1; J: TRBJ1-1; D: NA; CDR3: CASSLGWTAMNTEAFF; DNA: TGCGCCAGCAGCTTGGGATGGACAGCCATGAACACTGAAGCTTTCTTT
size: NA; length: 21; V: TRBV5-1; J: TRBJ2-3; D: TRBD2; CDR3: CASSNPPPGLAGGPGTDTQYF; DNA: TGCGCCAGCAGCAACCCGCCCCCCGGCCTAGCGGGAGGTCCGGGCACAGATACGCAGTATTTT
size: NA; length: 11; V: TRBV7-3; J: TRBJ1-2; D: NA; CDR3: CASSPGAGYTF; DNA: TGTGCCAGCAGCCCCGGGGCGGGCTACACCTTC
size: NA; length: 15; V: TRBV7-2; J: TRBJ1-3; D: NA; CDR3: CASSPRLISGNTIYF; DNA: TGTGCCAGCAGCCCAAGGTTGATCTCTGGAAACACCATATATTTT
size: few; length: 16; V: TRBV11-3; J: TRBJ2-1; D: TRBD2; CDR3: CASSPGGSGAYNEQFF; DNA: TGTGCCAGCAGCCCCGGGGGGAGCGGGGCCTACAATGAGCAGTTCTTC
size: NA; length: 23; V: TRBV27; J: TRBJ2-7; D: TRBD2; CDR3: CASSLIGTWAGTSGRAWSYEQYF; DNA: TGTGCCAGCAGTCTTATCGGAACCTGGGCTGGGACTAGCGGGAGGGCCTGGTCCTACGAGCAGTACTTC
size: NA; length: 15; V: TRBV19; J: TRBJ1-4; D: TRBD1; CDR3: CASSILGQGNEKLFF; DNA: TGTGCCAGTAGTATCCTGGGACAGGGTAATGAAAAACTGTTTTTT
size: NA; length: 12; V: TRBV18; J: TRBJ2-3; D: NA; CDR3: CASSRGADTQYF; DNA: TGTGCCAGCTCACGGGGGGCAGATACGCAGTATTTT
size: NA; length: 15; V: TRBV11-3; J: TRBJ1-1; D: NA; CDR3: CASSLGQGRDTEAFF; DNA: TGTGCCAGCAGCCTAGGGCAGGGAAGAGACACTGAAGCTTTCTTT
size: NA; length: 16; V: TRBV7-9; J: TRBJ2-7; D: TRBD2; CDR3: CASSLGGTSGGYEQYF; DNA: TGTGCCAGCAGCTTAGGCGGGACTAGCGGGGGCTACGAGCAGTACTTC
size: NA; length: 14; V: TRBV6-1; J: TRBJ2-5; D: NA; CDR3: CASSEGPAEETQYF; DNA: TGTGCCAGCAGTGAGGGACCGGCTGAAGAGACCCAGTACTTC
size: NA; length: 16; V: TRBV5-1; J: TRBJ2-2; D: NA; CDR3: CASRTPGGVLSGELFF; DNA: TGCGCCAGCAGAACCCCTGGGGGAGTGCTGTCCGGGGAGCTGTTTTTT
size: NA; length: 15; V: TRBV27; J: TRBJ1-6; D: NA; CDR3: CASSFSGTNNSPLHF; DNA: TGTGCCAGCAGTTTTTCCGGGACAAATAATTCACCCCTCCACTTT
size: NA; length: 15; V: TRBV9; J: TRBJ2-3; D: TRBD1; CDR3: CASSSHTGGTDTQYF; DNA: TGTGCCAGCAGCTCACATACAGGGGGCACAGATACGCAGTATTTT
size: NA; length: 15; V: TRBV11-3; J: TRBJ2-3; D: TRBD1; CDR3: CASSRTGGASDTQYF; DNA: TGTGCCAGCAGCCGGACAGGGGGCGCGTCAGATACGCAGTATTTT
size: NA; length: 14; V: TRBV11-2; J: TRBJ2-3; D: NA; CDR3: CASSRERTGDTQYF; DNA: TGTGCCAGCAGTCGTGAGCGGACGGGGGATACGCAGTATTTT
size: NA; length: 12; V: TRBV2; J: TRBJ2-5; D: NA; CDR3: CASRAGQETQYF; DNA: TGTGCCAGCAGGGCGGGACAAGAGACCCAGTACTTC
size: NA; length: 17; V: TRBV16; J: TRBJ1-5; D: NA; CDR3: CASSQRSGRGINQPQHF; DNA: TGTGCCAGCAGCCAACGGTCAGGGAGGGGAATAAATCAGCCCCAGCATTTT
size: NA; length: 14; V: TRBV6-1; J: TRBJ2-1; D: TRBD2; CDR3: CASSDSLAGGHRFF; DNA: TGTGCCAGCAGTGACAGCCTAGCGGGAGGGCATCGGTTCTTC
size: NA; length: 13; V: TRBV7-2; J: TRBJ2-7; D: TRBD2; CDR3: CASAAGGPREQYF; DNA: TGTGCCAGCGCTGCGGGAGGGCCCCGCGAGCAGTACTTC
size: once; length: 16; V: TRBV7-9; J: TRBJ2-3; D: TRBD2; CDR3: CASSSGAGKGTDTQYF; DNA: TGTGCCAGCAGCTCCGGAGCGGGAAAGGGCACAGATACGCAGTATTTT
size: NA; length: 13; V: TRBV5-1; J: TRBJ1-2; D: TRBD1; CDR3: CASSIDRGVGYTF; DNA: TGCGCCAGCAGCATCGACAGGGGCGTCGGCTACACCTTC
size: few; length: 15; V: TRBV10-1; J: TRBJ1-1; D: NA; CDR3: CASSDPTRGATEAFF; DNA: TGCGCCAGCAGTGATCCGACGCGTGGAGCCACTGAAGCTTTCTTT